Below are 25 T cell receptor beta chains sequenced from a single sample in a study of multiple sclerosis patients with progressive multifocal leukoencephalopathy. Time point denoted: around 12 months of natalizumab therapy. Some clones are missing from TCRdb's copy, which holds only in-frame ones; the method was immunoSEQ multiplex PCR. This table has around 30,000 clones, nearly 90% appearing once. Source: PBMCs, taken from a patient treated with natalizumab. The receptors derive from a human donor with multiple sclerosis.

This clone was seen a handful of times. This CDR3 is CAIVGQSNQPQHF. The CDR3 bases are TGTGCCATCGTTGGACAGTCTAATCAGCCCCAGCATTTT. The genes are TRBV6-6 and TRBJ1-5, with D perhaps matching TRBD1 (6 bases). V was clipped by 10 bases and J by 4 bases, with 14 bases between them. This CDR3 contains 13 residues. Germline lookup yields CDR1 MNHNY and CDR2 SVGAGI (reference sequence).

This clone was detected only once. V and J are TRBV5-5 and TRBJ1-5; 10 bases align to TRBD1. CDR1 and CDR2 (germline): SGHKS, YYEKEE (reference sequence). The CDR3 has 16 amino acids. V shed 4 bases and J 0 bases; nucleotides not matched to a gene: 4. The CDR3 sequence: CASSSGTGDSNQPQHF. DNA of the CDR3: TGTGCCAGCAGCAGTGGGACAGGGGATAGCAATCAGCCCCAGCATTTT.

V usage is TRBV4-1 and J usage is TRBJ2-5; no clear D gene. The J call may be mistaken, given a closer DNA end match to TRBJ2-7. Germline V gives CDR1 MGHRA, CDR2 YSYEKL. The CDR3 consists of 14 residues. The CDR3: CASSQVGSSYEQYF. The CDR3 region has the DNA TGCGCCAGCAGCCAAGTGGGGTCCTCCTACGAGCAGTACTTC.

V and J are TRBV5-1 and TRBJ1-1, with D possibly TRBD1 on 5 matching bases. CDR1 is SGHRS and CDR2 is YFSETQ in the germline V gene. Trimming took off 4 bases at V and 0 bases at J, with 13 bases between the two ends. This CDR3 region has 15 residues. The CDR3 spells CASSPGHVVNTEAFF. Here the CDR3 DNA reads TGCGCCAGCAGCCCCGGACACGTTGTGAACACTGAAGCTTTCTTT.

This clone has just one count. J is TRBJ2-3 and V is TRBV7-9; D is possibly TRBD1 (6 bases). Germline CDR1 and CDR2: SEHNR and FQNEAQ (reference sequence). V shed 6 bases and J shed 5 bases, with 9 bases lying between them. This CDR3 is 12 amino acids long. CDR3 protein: CASREGEDTQYF. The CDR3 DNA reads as TGTGCCAGCAGAGAGGGGGAAGATACGCAGTATTTT. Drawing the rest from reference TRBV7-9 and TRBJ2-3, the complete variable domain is DTGVSQNPRHKITKRGQNVTFRCDPISEHNRLYWYRQTLGQGPEFLTYFQNEAQLEKSRLLSDRFSAERPKGSFSTLEIQRTEQGDSAMYLCASREGEDTQYFGPGTRLTVL.

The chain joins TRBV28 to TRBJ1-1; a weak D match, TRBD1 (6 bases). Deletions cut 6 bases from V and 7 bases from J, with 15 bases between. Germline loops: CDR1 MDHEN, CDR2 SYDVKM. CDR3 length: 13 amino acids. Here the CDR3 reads CASRAWTASEAFF. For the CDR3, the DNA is TGTGCCAGCAGGGCTTGGACAGCCAGTGAAGCTTTCTTT.

The CDR3: CASSVGQAFTDTQYF. The CDR3 nucleotides read TGTGCCAGCAGCGTAGGACAGGCATTCACAGATACGCAGTATTTT. This chain uses TRBV9 with TRBJ2-3, with a tentative D call TRBD1 (6 bases). From germline, CDR1 is SGDLS and CDR2 YYNGEE. Deletions cut 0 bases from V and 2 bases from J, with 10 bases between. This CDR3 is 15 amino acids long.

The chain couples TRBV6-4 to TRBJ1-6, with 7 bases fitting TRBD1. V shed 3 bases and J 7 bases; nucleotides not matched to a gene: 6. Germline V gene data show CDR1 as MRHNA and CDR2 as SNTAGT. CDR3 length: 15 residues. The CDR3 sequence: CASSETGEQNSPLHF. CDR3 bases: TGTGCCAGCAGTGAAACAGGGGAGCAAAATTCACCCCTCCACTTT.

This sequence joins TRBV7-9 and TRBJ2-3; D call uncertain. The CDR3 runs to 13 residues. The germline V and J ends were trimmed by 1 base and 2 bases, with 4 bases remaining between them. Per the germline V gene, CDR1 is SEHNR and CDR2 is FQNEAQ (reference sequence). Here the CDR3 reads CASSLENTDTQYF. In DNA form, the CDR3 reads TGTGCCAGCAGCTTAGAGAACACAGATACGCAGTATTTT.

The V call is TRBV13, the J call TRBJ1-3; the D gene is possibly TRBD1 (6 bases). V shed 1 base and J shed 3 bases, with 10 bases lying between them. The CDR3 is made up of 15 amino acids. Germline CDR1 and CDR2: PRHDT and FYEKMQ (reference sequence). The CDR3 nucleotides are TGTGCCAGCAGCTTAGAAGGGGGATATGGAAACACCATATATTTT. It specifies CASSLEGGYGNTIYF.

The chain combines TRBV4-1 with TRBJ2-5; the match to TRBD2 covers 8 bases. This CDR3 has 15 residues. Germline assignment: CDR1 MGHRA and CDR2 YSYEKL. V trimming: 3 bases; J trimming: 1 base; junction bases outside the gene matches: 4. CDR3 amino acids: CASSQVGLAQETQYF. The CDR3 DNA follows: TGCGCCAGCAGCCAGGTTGGACTAGCCCAAGAGACCCAGTACTTC.

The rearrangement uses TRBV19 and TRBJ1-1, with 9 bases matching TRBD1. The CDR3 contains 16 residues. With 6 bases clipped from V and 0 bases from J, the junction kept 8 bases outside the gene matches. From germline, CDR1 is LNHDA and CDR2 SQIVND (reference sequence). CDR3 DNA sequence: TGTGCCAGTAGCACAGGGGGCCTTCTTTTGAACACTGAAGCTTTCTTT. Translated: CASSTGGLLLNTEAFF.

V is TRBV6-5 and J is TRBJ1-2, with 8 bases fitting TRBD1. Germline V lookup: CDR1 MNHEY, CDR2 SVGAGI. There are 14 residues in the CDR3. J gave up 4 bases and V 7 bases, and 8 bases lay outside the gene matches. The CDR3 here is CASTTGAGGYGYTF. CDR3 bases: TGTGCCAGCACGACAGGGGCAGGAGGCTATGGCTACACCTTC.

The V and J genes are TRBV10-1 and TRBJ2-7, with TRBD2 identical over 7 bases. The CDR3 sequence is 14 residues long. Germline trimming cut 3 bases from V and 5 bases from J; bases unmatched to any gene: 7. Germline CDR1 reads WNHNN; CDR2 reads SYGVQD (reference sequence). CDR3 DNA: TGCGCCAGCAGTGACAGCGGGGAGGTCGACGAGCAGTACTTC. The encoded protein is CASSDSGEVDEQYF.

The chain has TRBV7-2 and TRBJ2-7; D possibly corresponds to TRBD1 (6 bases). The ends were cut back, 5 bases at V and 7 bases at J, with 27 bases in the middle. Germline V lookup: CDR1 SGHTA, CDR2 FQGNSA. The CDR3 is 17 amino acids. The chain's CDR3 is CASSPLWGTPSRGEQYF. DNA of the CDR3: TGTGCCAGCAGCCCCCTCTGGGGGACACCCTCCAGGGGAGAGCAGTACTTC.

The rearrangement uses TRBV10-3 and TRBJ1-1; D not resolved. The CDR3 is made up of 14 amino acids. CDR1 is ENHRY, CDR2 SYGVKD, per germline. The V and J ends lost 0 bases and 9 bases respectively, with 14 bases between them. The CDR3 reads CAISESIAVQKAFF. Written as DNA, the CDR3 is TGTGCCATCAGTGAGTCGATCGCAGTGCAGAAAGCTTTCTTT.

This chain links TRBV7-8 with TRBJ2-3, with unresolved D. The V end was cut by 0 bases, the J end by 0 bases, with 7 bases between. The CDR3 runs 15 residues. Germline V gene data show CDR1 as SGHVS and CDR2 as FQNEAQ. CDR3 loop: CASSLARYSTDTQYF. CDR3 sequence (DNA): TGTGCCAGCAGCTTAGCGCGGTACAGCACAGATACGCAGTATTTT.

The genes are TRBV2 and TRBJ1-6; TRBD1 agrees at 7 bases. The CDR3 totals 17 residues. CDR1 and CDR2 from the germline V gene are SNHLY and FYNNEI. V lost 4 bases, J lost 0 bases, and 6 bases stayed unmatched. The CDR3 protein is CASSGPDRFSYNSPLHF. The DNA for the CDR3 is TGTGCCAGCAGTGGACCGGACAGGTTCTCCTATAATTCACCCCTCCACTTT.

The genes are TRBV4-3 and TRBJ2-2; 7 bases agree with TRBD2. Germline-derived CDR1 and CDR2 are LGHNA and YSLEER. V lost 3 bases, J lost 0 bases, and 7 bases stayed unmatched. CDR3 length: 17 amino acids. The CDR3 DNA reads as TGCGCCAGCAGCCACAGCGGGGTGACCCCGAACACCGGGGAGCTGTTTTTT. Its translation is CASSHSGVTPNTGELFF.

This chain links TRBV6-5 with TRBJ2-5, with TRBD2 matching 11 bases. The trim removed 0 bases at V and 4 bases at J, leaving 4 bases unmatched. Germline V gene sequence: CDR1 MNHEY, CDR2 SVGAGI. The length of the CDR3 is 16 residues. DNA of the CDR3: TGTGCCAGCAGTTACTCTAGCGGGGGGGCCGGAGAGACCCAGTACTTC. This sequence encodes CASSYSSGGAGETQYF.

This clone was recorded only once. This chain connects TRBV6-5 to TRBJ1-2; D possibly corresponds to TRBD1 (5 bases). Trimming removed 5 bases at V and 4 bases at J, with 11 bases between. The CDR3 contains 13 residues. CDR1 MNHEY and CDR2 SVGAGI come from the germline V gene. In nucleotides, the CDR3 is TGTGCCAGCAGTGTGGGACTGGCCTATGGCTACACCTTC. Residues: CASSVGLAYGYTF.

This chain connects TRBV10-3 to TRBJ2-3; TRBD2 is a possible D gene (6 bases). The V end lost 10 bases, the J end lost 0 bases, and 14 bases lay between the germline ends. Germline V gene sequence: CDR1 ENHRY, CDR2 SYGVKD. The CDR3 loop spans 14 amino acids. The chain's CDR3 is CATAAGTSTDTQYF. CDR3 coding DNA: TGTGCCACCGCAGCCGGGACTAGCACAGATACGCAGTATTTT.

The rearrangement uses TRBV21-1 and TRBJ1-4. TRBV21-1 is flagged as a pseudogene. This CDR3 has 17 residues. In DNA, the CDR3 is TGTGCCAGCAGCCTTCGGACGGTTTATTCCCCACGAGGAAAACTGTTTTTT. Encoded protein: CASSLRTVYSPRGKLFF.

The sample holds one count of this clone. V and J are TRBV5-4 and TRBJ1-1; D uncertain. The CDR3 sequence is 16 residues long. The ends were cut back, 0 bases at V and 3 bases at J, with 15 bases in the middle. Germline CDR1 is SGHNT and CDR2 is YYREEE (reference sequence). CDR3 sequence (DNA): TGTGCCAGCAGCTTGGCCTTCGGTGGGATCGACACTGAAGCTTTCTTT. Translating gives CASSLAFGGIDTEAFF.

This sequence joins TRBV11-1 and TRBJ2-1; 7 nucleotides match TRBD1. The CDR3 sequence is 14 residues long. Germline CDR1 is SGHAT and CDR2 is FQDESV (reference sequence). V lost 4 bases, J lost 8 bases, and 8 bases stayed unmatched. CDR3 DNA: TGTGCCAGCAGCTCTTACAGGGGACGTCATGAGCAGTTCTTC. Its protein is CASSSYRGRHEQFF.